The 18 T cell receptor beta chains presented below share a single source sample, sequenced in a study of CD8 T cells in Susac syndrome (dated by TCRdb to between 2018 and 2020). Preparation of the library involved the immunoSEQ multiplex PCR assay. RNA was extracted using the RNeasy kit, and roughly 0.45 to 1 microgram was reverse transcribed with random hexamers. TCRdb itself trimmed the public reads at Q25 with fastp, ran MiXCR and retained productive beta chains. For every CDR3 protein sequence, its rows merge into one entry that carries the most common genes and DNA. The sample table contains 130,000 or so distinct CDR3 sequences; only one count was recorded for about 90% of them. Under 0.25% of the sample is taken by the ten largest. The specimen was CD8+ T cells from PBMCs. The receptors here all came from a human donor with multiple sclerosis.

The chain is built from TRBV7-9 and TRBJ1-1; D unresolved. Looked up from germline, CDR1 is SEHNR and CDR2 is FQNEAQ (reference sequence). The CDR3 loop spans 12 amino acids. The V and J ends lost 8 bases and 1 base respectively, with 8 bases between them. The CDR3 sequence is CASSASNTEAFF. The CDR3 DNA reads as TGTGCCAGCTCCGCCTCGAACACTGAAGCTTTCTTT.

The CDR3 loop reads CASSSAGGSLYEQYF. CDR3 DNA: TGTGCCAGCAGCTCAGCAGGGGGCTCCCTCTACGAGCAGTACTTC. The chain has TRBV7-8 and TRBJ2-7; 8 nucleotides align to TRBD1. The J segment lost 3 bases and the V segment lost 4 bases, leaving 8 bases of the junction unmatched. From germline, CDR1 is SGHVS and CDR2 FQNEAQ. The CDR3 runs to 15 residues.

This rearrangement joins TRBV5-1 to TRBJ2-2; D is uncertain. Germline CDR1 is SGHRS and CDR2 is YFSETQ. V lost 5 bases, J lost 5 bases, and 4 bases lay in between. CDR3 length: 11 amino acids. CDR3 nucleotide sequence: TGCGCCAGCAGACATACCGGGGAGCTGTTTTTT. This sequence encodes CASRHTGELFF.

The chain carries TRBV9 and TRBJ2-3; D is uncertain. Trimming shortened V by 0 bases and J by 4 bases, and 6 bases separated the two germline ends. Per the germline V gene, CDR1 is SGDLS and CDR2 is YYNGEE. The CDR3 is made up of 13 amino acids. CDR3 DNA: TGTGCCAGCAGCGTAGATGCTGCAGATACGCAGTATTTT. It codes for CASSVDAADTQYF.

This chain connects TRBV11-2 to TRBJ1-2; D remains ambiguous. CDR3 length: 12 amino acids. Trimming pared 5 bases from V and 3 bases from J, leaving 7 bases between. Looked up from germline, CDR1 is SGHAT and CDR2 is FQNNGV. The CDR3 sequence: CASSGLDYGYTF. CDR3 bases: TGTGCCAGCAGCGGCTTGGACTATGGCTACACCTTC.

This clonotype was recorded once. The chain uses TRBV21-1 and TRBJ2-7; the table assigns TRBD1, which was not confirmed against the DNA. TRBV21-1 is a pseudogene locus. The length of the CDR3 is 14 residues. CDR3 coding DNA: TGTGCCAGCAGCAAAGGTCCACAGGCCTACGAGCAGTACTTC. Residues: CASSKGPQAYEQYF.

V usage is TRBV30 and J usage is TRBJ2-5, with 7 bases lining up with TRBD1. V shed 5 bases and J 3 bases; nucleotides not matched to a gene: 12. CDR1 is GTSNPN and CDR2 is SVGIG in the germline V gene (reference sequence). The CDR3 contains 15 residues. The CDR3 DNA is TGTGCCTGGGCAGACAGGGCGAACGAAGAAGAGACCCAGTACTTC. This translates into CAWADRANEEETQYF.

J is TRBJ2-1 and V is TRBV4-3; 9 positions agree with TRBD2. After removal of 0 bases from V and 8 bases from J, the junction contained 11 bases not matched to a gene. The CDR3 loop spans 17 amino acids. Germline loops: CDR1 LGHNA, CDR2 YSLEER. CDR3 in DNA: TGCGCCAGCAGCCAAGATTCTGGGGGACTAGCCGGCGATGAGCAGTTCTTC. Translated: CASSQDSGGLAGDEQFF.

The chain is built from TRBV5-6 and TRBJ2-1; TRBD2 aligns across 7 bases. Germline trimming cut 4 bases from V and 8 bases from J; bases unmatched to any gene: 9. Per germline, CDR1 SGHDT and CDR2 YYEEEE. CDR3 length: 14 residues. CDR3 residues: CASSPHGGRYEQFF. In nucleotides, the CDR3 is TGTGCCAGCAGCCCGCACGGGGGGAGGTATGAGCAGTTCTTC.

This chain connects TRBV30 to TRBJ2-7; possibly TRBD2 for D (7 bases). The CDR3 loop spans 15 amino acids. V was cut by 2 bases and J by 4 bases, with 18 bases left in between. Germline V CDR1 and CDR2: GTSNPN, SVGIG (reference sequence). CDR3 sequence reads: CAWSKGLQGLYEQYF. The CDR3 DNA reads as TGTGCCTGGAGTAAAGGCTTACAGGGACTATACGAGCAGTACTTC.

The chain couples TRBV5-6 to TRBJ1-5, with 7 nucleotides matching TRBD1. CDR3 size: 15 residues. The germline gives CDR1 SGHDT, CDR2 YYEEEE. J lost 7 bases, V lost 3 bases, and 10 bases had no gene match. The CDR3: CASSYKQGQGQPQHF. The CDR3 coding sequence is TGTGCCAGCAGCTACAAACAGGGGCAGGGACAGCCCCAGCATTTT.

This chain joins TRBV6-6 and TRBJ1-2; D remains unclear. In germline, CDR1 is MNHNY, CDR2 SVGAGI (reference sequence). The CDR3 spans 13 residues. Trimming cost V 6 bases and J 6 bases, with 14 bases left between them. The CDR3 reads CASRSLSYDGYTF. The CDR3 nucleotides are TGTGCCAGCAGATCCCTCTCCTACGATGGCTACACCTTC.

V usage is TRBV19 and J usage is TRBJ1-1; TRBD1 is a possible D gene (5 bases). This CDR3 region has 15 residues. Germline-derived CDR1 and CDR2 are LNHDA and SQIVND (reference sequence). Trimming cost V 9 bases and J 1 base, with 18 bases left between them. CDR3 nucleotide sequence: TGTGCCAGCCAGGAGGGGCCAGCATCGAACACTGAAGCTTTCTTT. This gives the protein CASQEGPASNTEAFF. Full variable domain (missing parts from reference TRBV19 and TRBJ1-1): DGGITQSPKYLFRKEGQNVTLSCEQNLNHDAMYWYRQDPGQGLRLIYYSQIVNDFQKGDIAEGYSVSREKKESFPLTVTSAQKNPTAFYLCASQEGPASNTEAFFGQGTRLTVV.

The rearrangement uses TRBV20-1 and TRBJ2-7; tentatively, D is TRBD1 or TRBD2 (5 bases each). Germline-derived CDR1 and CDR2 are DFQATT and SNEGSKA (reference sequence). This CDR3 contains 13 residues. Between the trimmed V and J ends, which lost 0 bases and 3 bases, there was a span of 9 bases. This CDR3 reads CSARDGDGYEQYF. The CDR3 nucleotides read TGCAGTGCTAGAGATGGGGACGGCTACGAGCAGTACTTC.

This clonotype has more than one count but fewer than ten. The chain has TRBV19 and TRBJ2-7; the D gene is possibly TRBD1 (6 bases). This CDR3 is 15 amino acids long. V was trimmed by 5 bases and J by 3 bases, leaving 17 bases between them. Germline values: CDR1 LNHDA, CDR2 SQIVND (reference sequence). The CDR3 region is CASSLPKTGIYEQYF. CDR3 DNA sequence: TGTGCCAGTAGTTTACCAAAAACAGGGATCTACGAGCAGTACTTC.

The chain uses TRBV19 and TRBJ2-1, with TRBD2 matching over 8 bases. The CDR3 runs 15 residues. Losses at the gene ends were 2 bases for V and 2 bases for J; bases not matched to a gene: 2. CDR1 and CDR2 (germline): LNHDA, SQIVND (reference sequence). CDR3 sequence reads: CASSILAGTYNEQFF. The CDR3 DNA reads TGTGCCAGTAGTATACTAGCGGGCACCTACAATGAGCAGTTCTTC. Based on the CDR3 plus reference TRBV19 and TRBJ2-1, the full variable domain is DGGITQSPKYLFRKEGQNVTLSCEQNLNHDAMYWYRQDPGQGLRLIYYSQIVNDFQKGDIAEGYSVSREKKESFPLTVTSAQKNPTAFYLCASSILAGTYNEQFFGPGTRLTVL.

The V call is TRBV4-3, the J call TRBJ2-7; D is undetermined. Trimming took off 0 bases at V and 3 bases at J, with 9 bases between the two ends. Germline CDR1 and CDR2: LGHNA and YSLEER. The CDR3 length is 14 residues. The CDR3 spells CASSQDRGSYEQYF. The DNA of the CDR3 is TGCGCCAGCAGCCAAGATCGTGGCAGCTACGAGCAGTACTTC.

V gene TRBV5-1 combines with J gene TRBJ1-2; D possibly corresponds to TRBD1 (6 bases). V was shortened by 2 bases and J by 2 bases, with 10 bases between the two germline ends. CDR1 is SGHRS, CDR2 YFSETQ, per germline. The CDR3 runs to 14 residues. The CDR3 DNA is TGCGCCAGCAGCTTCGAAGGGGGGAACTATGGCTACACCTTC. It codes for CASSFEGGNYGYTF. Variable domain in full (rest from reference TRBV5-1 and TRBJ1-2): KAGVTQTPRYLIKTRGQQVTLSCSPISGHRSVSWYQQTPGQGLQFLFEYFSETQRNKGNFPGRFSGRQFSNSRSEMNVSTLELGDSALYLCASSFEGGNYGYTFGSGTRLTVV.